The 24 T cell receptor beta chains below were found in one sample sequenced in a study of cytomegalovirus exposure and HLA in healthy donors. Primers for the PCR totalled 60 Vbeta and 13 Jbeta. Assay: immunoSEQ multiplex PCR; the TCRdb copy retains only in-frame clones and omits some. This table holds under 130,000 clones, around 84% found once. Sequenced material: PBMCs. The source of these receptors is a man aged 30 to 45 in good health and CMV-seronegative.

The chain links TRBV10-1 to TRBJ2-6, with 12 bases that match TRBD1. Germline V gene lookup returns CDR1 WNHNN and CDR2 SYGVQD (reference sequence). This CDR3 contains 19 residues. The J segment lost 2 bases and the V segment lost 4 bases, leaving 9 bases of the junction unmatched. The CDR3 reads CASSAGTGGVNPGANVLTF. The DNA for the CDR3 is TGCGCCAGCAGTGCCGGGACAGGGGGCGTTAACCCTGGGGCCAACGTCCTGACTTTC.

The chain links TRBV11-2 to TRBJ2-7; 9 bases align to TRBD1. Losses at the gene ends were 5 bases for V and 4 bases for J; bases not matched to a gene: 9. The CDR3 is 15 residues long. CDR1 is SGHAT and CDR2 is FQNNGV in the germline V gene. CDR3: CASSNLQGATYEQYF. The CDR3 coding sequence is TGTGCCAGCAGCAATTTACAGGGGGCAACGTACGAGCAGTACTTC.

This sequence joins TRBV29-1 and TRBJ1-3; no clear D gene. V lost 4 bases and J lost 3, with 10 bases in between. The CDR3 has 13 amino acids. Per germline, CDR1 SQVTM and CDR2 ANQGSEA. CDR3 protein: CSVVKGVGNTIYF. CDR3 nucleotides: TGCAGCGTTGTGAAAGGAGTTGGAAACACCATATATTTT.

DNA for the CDR3: TGTGCCAGCAGCTTAGGCGGCCAGGGTGGTGAAAAACTGTTTTTT. It encodes CASSLGGQGGEKLFF. The J gene is TRBJ1-4, the V gene TRBV7-2; D is possibly TRBD1 (5 bases). Germline V gene sequence: CDR1 SGHTA, CDR2 FQGNSA. Between the trimmed V and J ends, which lost 1 base and 7 bases, there was a span of 13 bases. The CDR3 consists of 15 residues.

The V gene is TRBV28, the J gene TRBJ1-5, with D maybe TRBD1 (5 bases). The CDR3 has 17 residues. Germline assignment: CDR1 MDHEN and CDR2 SYDVKM. V lost 6 bases, J lost 1 base, and 19 bases lay in between. The CDR3 region has the DNA TGTGCCAGCAGCCAAACCGGGGGGGATTGGAGCAATCAGCCCCAGCATTTT. Protein product: CASSQTGGDWSNQPQHF.

About this clone: One end of the junction does not line up with germline, which may come from a read error. The rearrangement links TRBV2 to TRBJ2-4; 8 positions agree with TRBD1. This CDR3 has 14 residues. Germline V CDR1 and CDR2: SNHLY, FYNNEI. CDR3 residues: CASSEDRARNIQYF. The CDR3 DNA reads as TGTGCCAGCAGTGAGGACAGGGCCAGAAACATTCAGTACTTC.

This clone was counted once. The J gene is TRBJ2-7, the V gene TRBV28, with 8 bases aligning to TRBD2. This CDR3 spans 13 amino acids. Germline V CDR1 and CDR2: MDHEN, SYDVKM. The CDR3 reads CVSSGSQLYEQYF. Written as DNA, the CDR3 is TGTGTCTCCAGCGGGAGCCAGCTCTACGAGCAGTACTTC.

The V and J genes are TRBV7-2 and TRBJ2-7; D gene ambiguous. This CDR3 has 15 amino acids. Trimming stripped 1 base from V and 2 bases from J, with 12 bases between. CDR1 is SGHTA, CDR2 FQGNSA, per germline. The CDR3 loop is CASSLGPAGAYEQYF. CDR3 in DNA: TGTGCCAGCAGCTTAGGGCCAGCTGGAGCCTACGAGCAGTACTTC.

V usage is TRBV7-6 and J usage is TRBJ2-1, with 7 bases aligning to TRBD2. This CDR3 contains 18 residues. Germline assignment: CDR1 SGHVS and CDR2 FNYEAQ. V was pared by 5 bases and J by 0 bases, with 13 bases of the junction left unmatched. The CDR3 sequence is CASSRRGRAYSSYNEQFF. DNA of the CDR3: TGTGCCAGCAGCCGCCGGGGGAGGGCCTATAGCTCCTACAATGAGCAGTTCTTC.

This chain connects TRBV30 to TRBJ1-1, with a weak D call TRBD1 (6 bases). Germline CDR1 reads GTSNPN; CDR2 reads SVGIG (reference sequence). Trimming left V 4 bases short and J 0 bases short, with 9 bases between. This CDR3 is 13 amino acids long. The CDR3 protein is CAWIGQLNTEAFF. CDR3 DNA sequence: TGTGCCTGGATCGGACAGTTGAACACTGAAGCTTTCTTT.

This chain uses TRBV9 with TRBJ2-3; 12 bases fit TRBD2. V lost 4 bases, J lost 4 bases, and 13 bases stayed unmatched. The germline V gene encodes CDR1 SGDLS and CDR2 YYNGEE. The CDR3 covers 18 residues. In DNA form, the CDR3 reads TGTGCCAGCAGCCCCCGCTTGGGGCTAGCGGGGGGGGCAGATACGCAGTATTTT. As protein: CASSPRLGLAGGADTQYF.

This clone turned up a few times. The J gene is TRBJ1-4, the V gene TRBV7-9; D is unresolved. The CDR3 has 13 amino acids. The germline V gene encodes CDR1 SEHNR and CDR2 FQNEAQ (reference sequence). Trimming shortened V by 2 bases and J by 3 bases, and 4 bases separated the two germline ends. The CDR3 reads CASSLSANEKLFF. Written as DNA, the CDR3 is TGTGCCAGCAGCTTATCCGCTAATGAAAAACTGTTTTTT. The full variable domain, with the rest looked up from reference TRBV7-9 and TRBJ1-4, is DTGVSQNPRHKITKRGQNVTFRCDPISEHNRLYWYRQTLGQGPEFLTYFQNEAQLEKSRLLSDRFSAERPKGSFSTLEIQRTEQGDSAMYLCASSLSANEKLFFGSGTQLSVL.

The chain joins TRBV4-1 to TRBJ1-2; a weak D match, TRBD1 (6 bases). This CDR3 is built from 14 residues. Trimming pared 4 bases from V and 4 bases from J, leaving 13 bases between. Germline assignment: CDR1 MGHRA and CDR2 YSYEKL. The CDR3 loop is CASSRQGTSYGYTF. CDR3 in DNA: TGCGCCAGCAGCCGTCAGGGGACAAGCTATGGCTACACCTTC.

V and J are TRBV29-1 and TRBJ2-5; 9 bases are a match to TRBD1. Germline V CDR1 and CDR2: SQVTM, ANQGSEA. The J segment lost 6 bases and the V segment lost 2 bases, leaving 4 bases of the junction unmatched. The CDR3 length is 13 residues. The CDR3 loop is CSVERDRAKTQYF. CDR3 coding DNA: TGCAGCGTTGAAAGGGACAGGGCCAAGACCCAGTACTTC.

This clone was observed a few times. This chain uses TRBV4-1 with TRBJ2-1; 7 positions match TRBD1. Germline values: CDR1 MGHRA, CDR2 YSYEKL. The CDR3 spans 16 residues. Germline trimming cut 2 bases from V and 3 bases from J; bases unmatched to any gene: 7. The DNA of the CDR3 is TGCGCCAGCAGCCAAAACGACAGGGATTTCTACAATGAGCAGTTCTTC. This encodes CASSQNDRDFYNEQFF.

There are a few counts of this clone. The chain recombines TRBV27 with TRBJ1-1, with 7 bases fitting TRBD1. The CDR3 is 13 amino acids. Per germline, CDR1 MNHEY and CDR2 SMNVEV (reference sequence). Losses at the gene ends were 4 bases for V and 4 bases for J; bases not matched to a gene: 3. The CDR3 reads CASSSTGVTEAFF. The CDR3 DNA reads TGTGCCAGCAGTTCAACAGGGGTCACTGAAGCTTTCTTT.

This chain connects TRBV9 to TRBJ2-3; TRBD1 matches at 10 bases. The CDR3 spans 16 residues. The V segment lost 3 bases and the J segment 1 base; nucleotides outside the gene matches: 5. Germline CDR1 is SGDLS and CDR2 is YYNGEE. The CDR3 DNA is TGTGCCAGCAGCGCCAGACAGGGGGCGGGCACAGATACGCAGTATTTT. This translates into CASSARQGAGTDTQYF.

V is TRBV15 and J is TRBJ1-5, with TRBD1 matching 8 bases. The CDR3 runs to 15 residues. With 1 base clipped from V and 8 bases from J, the junction kept 7 bases outside the gene matches. The germline CDR1 and CDR2 sequences are LNHNV and YYDKDF (reference sequence). In DNA, the CDR3 is TGTGCCACCAGCAGAGGGAGACAGGGGTGGGAGCCCCAGCATTTT. This translates into CATSRGRQGWEPQHF.

CDR3 bases: TGCGCCAGCAGCCAAGAAACGGGAGCTAATGAAAAACTGTTTTTT. It yields the protein CASSQETGANEKLFF. This chain connects TRBV4-3 to TRBJ1-4, with unresolved D. Looked up from germline, CDR1 is LGHNA and CDR2 is YSLEER. The CDR3 spans 15 residues. Trimming stripped 0 bases from V and 3 bases from J, with 8 bases between.

This clone was recorded only once. The gene calls are TRBV18 and TRBJ2-3; 9 positions agree with TRBD2. Germline V gene data show CDR1 as KGHSH and CDR2 as LQKENI. V dropped 4 bases and J dropped 2; count of bases not matched to a gene: 7. The CDR3 is 16 amino acids. The CDR3 loop is CASSRRTSENTDTQYF. The DNA for the CDR3 is TGTGCCAGCTCACGCCGGACTAGCGAGAACACAGATACGCAGTATTTT.

The gene calls are TRBV11-2 and TRBJ1-4, with a weak D call TRBD1 (6 bases). CDR1 is SGHAT, CDR2 FQNNGV, per germline. V was trimmed by 0 bases and J by 7 bases, leaving 12 bases between them. This CDR3 comprises 15 residues. The CDR3 protein is CASSLDRTEAEKLFF. The CDR3 DNA sequence: TGTGCCAGCAGCTTAGATAGGACAGAAGCTGAAAAACTGTTTTTT.

A single count supports this clone. The chain has TRBV27 and TRBJ2-1; D is perhaps TRBD2 (5 bases). Germline-derived CDR1 and CDR2 are MNHEY and SMNVEV (reference sequence). This CDR3 contains 15 residues. Trimming removed 2 bases at V and 5 bases at J, with 13 bases between. CDR3: CASSLLGSPDNEQFF. In nucleotides, the CDR3 is TGTGCCAGCAGTTTACTGGGGAGTCCAGACAATGAGCAGTTCTTC.

This chain joins TRBV19 and TRBJ2-5; 11 bases align to TRBD1. The J call is in doubt because the DNA end fits TRBJ2-7 better. Germline CDR1 is LNHDA and CDR2 is SQIVND (reference sequence). The CDR3 runs 16 residues. The CDR3 spells CASSNLQGQGGYEQYF. DNA of the CDR3: TGTGCCAGTAGTAACCTTCAGGGACAGGGGGGATACGAGCAGTACTTC.

The rearrangement uses TRBV6-1 and TRBJ2-7; the D is unclear. The CDR3 totals 12 residues. With 1 base removed from V and 5 bases from J, the gap between germline ends came to 6 bases. Germline CDR1 reads MNHNS; CDR2 reads SASEGT. CDR3 coding DNA: TGTGCCAGCAGTGAAGTCGGAGACGAGCAGTACTTC. This sequence encodes CASSEVGDEQYF.